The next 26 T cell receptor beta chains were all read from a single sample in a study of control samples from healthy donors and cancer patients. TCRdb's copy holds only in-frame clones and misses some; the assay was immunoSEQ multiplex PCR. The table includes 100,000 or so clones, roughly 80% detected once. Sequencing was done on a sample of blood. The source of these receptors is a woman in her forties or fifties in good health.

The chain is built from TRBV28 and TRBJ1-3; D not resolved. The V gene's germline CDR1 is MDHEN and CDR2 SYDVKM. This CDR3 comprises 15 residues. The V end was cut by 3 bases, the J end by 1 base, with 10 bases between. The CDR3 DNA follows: TGTGCCAGCAGTTTTCTAGGAACTTCTGGAAACACCATATATTTT. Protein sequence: CASSFLGTSGNTIYF.

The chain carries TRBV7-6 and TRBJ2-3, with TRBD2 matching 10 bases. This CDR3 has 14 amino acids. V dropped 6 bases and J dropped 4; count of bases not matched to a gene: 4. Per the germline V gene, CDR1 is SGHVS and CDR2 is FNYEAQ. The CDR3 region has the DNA TGTGCCAGCAGGGCCGGGACTAGCGCAGATACGCAGTATTTT. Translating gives CASRAGTSADTQYF.

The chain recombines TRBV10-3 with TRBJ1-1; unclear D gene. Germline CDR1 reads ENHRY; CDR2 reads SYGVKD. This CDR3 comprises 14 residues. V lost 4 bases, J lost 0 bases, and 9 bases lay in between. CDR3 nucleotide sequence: TGTGCCATCAGTGTTGGCAAAATGAACACTGAAGCTTTCTTT. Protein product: CAISVGKMNTEAFF.

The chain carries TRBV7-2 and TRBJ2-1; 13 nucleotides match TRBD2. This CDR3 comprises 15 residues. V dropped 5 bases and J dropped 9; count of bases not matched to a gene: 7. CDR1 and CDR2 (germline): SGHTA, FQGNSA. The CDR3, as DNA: TGTGCCAGCAGCAAAACTAGCGGGGGGGCCTTTGAGCAGTTCTTC. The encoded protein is CASSKTSGGAFEQFF.

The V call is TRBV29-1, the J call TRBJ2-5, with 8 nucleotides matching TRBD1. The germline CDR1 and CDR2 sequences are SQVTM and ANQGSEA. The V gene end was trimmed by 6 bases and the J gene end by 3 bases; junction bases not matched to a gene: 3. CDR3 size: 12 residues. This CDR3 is CSVGTGEETQYF. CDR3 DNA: TGCAGCGTCGGGACAGGCGAAGAGACCCAGTACTTC.

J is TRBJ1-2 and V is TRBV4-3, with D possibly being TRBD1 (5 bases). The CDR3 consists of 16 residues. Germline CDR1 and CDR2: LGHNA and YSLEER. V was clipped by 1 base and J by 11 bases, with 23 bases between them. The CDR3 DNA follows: TGCGCCAGCAGCCAAGGATCGTCTCGGGGGATCCTTCAGTACACCTTC. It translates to CASSQGSSRGILQYTF.

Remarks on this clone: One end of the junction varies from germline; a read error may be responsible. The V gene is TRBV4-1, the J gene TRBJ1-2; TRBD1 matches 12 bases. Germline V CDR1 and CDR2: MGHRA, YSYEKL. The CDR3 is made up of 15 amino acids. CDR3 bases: TGCGCCAGCAGCCAAGATCTTGATGGGACAGGGGGCGAGGCCTTC. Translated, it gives CASSQDLDGTGGEAF.

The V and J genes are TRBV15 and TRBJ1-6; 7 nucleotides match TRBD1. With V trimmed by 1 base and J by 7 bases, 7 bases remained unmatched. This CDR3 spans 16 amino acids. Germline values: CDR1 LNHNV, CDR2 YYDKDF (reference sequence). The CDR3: CATSRGTGAQNSPLHF. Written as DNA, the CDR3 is TGTGCCACCAGCAGAGGGACAGGCGCCCAAAATTCACCCCTCCACTTT. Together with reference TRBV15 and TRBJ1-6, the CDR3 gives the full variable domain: DAMVIQNPRYQVTQFGKPVTLSCSQTLNHNVMYWYQQKSSQAPKLLFHYYDKDFNNEADTPDNFQSRRPNTSFCFLDIRSPGLGDTAMYLCATSRGTGAQNSPLHFGNGTRLTVT.

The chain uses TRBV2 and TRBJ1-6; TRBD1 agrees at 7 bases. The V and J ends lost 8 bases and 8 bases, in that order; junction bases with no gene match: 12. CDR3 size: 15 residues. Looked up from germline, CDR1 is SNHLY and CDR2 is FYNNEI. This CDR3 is CASGGSGTADSPLHF. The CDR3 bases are TGTGCCAGCGGCGGGTCCGGGACAGCCGATTCACCCCTCCACTTT.

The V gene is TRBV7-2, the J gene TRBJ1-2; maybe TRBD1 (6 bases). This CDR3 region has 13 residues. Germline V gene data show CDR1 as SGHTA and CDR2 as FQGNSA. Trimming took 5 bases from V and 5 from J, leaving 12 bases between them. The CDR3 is CASSVGQPYGYTF. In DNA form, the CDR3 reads TGTGCCAGCAGCGTCGGACAGCCTTATGGCTACACCTTC.

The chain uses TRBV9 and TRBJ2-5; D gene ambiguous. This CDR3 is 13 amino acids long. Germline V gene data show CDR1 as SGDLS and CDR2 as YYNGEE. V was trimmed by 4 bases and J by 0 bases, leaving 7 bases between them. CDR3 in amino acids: CASSPPYQETQYF. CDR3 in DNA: TGTGCCAGCAGCCCCCCGTACCAAGAGACCCAGTACTTC.

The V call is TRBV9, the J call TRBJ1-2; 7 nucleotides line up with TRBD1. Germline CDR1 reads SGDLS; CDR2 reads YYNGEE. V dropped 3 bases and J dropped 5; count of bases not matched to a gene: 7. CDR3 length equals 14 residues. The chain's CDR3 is CASSASDRVYGYTF. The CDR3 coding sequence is TGTGCCAGCAGCGCCAGCGACAGGGTGTATGGCTACACCTTC.

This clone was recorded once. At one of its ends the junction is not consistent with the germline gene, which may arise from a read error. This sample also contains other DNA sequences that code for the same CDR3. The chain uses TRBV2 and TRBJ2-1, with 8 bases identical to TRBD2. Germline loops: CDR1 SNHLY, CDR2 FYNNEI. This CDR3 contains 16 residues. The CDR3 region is CASREGAGGSYNEQFF. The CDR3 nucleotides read TGTGCCAGCAGAGAAGGGGCGGGAGGTTCCTACAATGAGCAGTTCTTC.

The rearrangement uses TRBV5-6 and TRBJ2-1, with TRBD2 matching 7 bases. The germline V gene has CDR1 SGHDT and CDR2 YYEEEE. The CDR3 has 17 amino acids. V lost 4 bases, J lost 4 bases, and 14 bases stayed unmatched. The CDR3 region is CASSAPHGRGDYNEQFF. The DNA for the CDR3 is TGTGCCAGCAGCGCGCCCCATGGACGGGGGGATTACAATGAGCAGTTCTTC.

CDR3 region: CASSRGYEAGGPQETQYF. The CDR3 DNA reads as TGTGCCAGCAGCCGGGGGTATGAGGCGGGGGGACCTCAAGAGACCCAGTACTTC. This chain links TRBV3-1 (or the pseudogene TRBV3-2) with TRBJ2-5; 8 nucleotides align to TRBD2. CDR1 is LGHDT, CDR2 YNNKEL, per germline (reference sequence). This CDR3 comprises 18 residues. Trimming at V came to 4 bases and at J to 2 bases, leaving 15 bases not matched to a gene.

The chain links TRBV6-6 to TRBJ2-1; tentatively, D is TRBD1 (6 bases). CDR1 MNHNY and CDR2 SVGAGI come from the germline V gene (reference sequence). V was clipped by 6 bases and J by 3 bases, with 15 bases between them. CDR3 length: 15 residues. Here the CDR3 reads CASRGVWGLYNEQFF. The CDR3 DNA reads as TGTGCCAGCAGGGGAGTTTGGGGGCTCTACAATGAGCAGTTCTTC.

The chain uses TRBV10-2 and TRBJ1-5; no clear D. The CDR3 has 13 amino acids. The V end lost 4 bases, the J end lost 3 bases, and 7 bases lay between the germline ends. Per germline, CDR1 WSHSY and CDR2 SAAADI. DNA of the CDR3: TGCGCCAGCAGTGTAGACAACAATCAGCCCCAGCATTTT. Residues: CASSVDNNQPQHF.

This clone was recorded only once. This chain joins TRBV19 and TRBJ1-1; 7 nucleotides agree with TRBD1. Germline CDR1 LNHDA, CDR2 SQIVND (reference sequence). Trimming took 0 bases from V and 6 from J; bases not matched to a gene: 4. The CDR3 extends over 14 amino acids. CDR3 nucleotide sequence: TGTGCCAGTAGTATAGAGACAGGGTTTTCTGAAGCTTTCTTT. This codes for CASSIETGFSEAFF.

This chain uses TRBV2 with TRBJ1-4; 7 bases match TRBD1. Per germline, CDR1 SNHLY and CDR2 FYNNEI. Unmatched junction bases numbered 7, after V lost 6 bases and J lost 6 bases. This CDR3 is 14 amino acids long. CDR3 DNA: TGTGCCAGCAGGACAGGGATAGGCGATGAAAAACTGTTTTTT. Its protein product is CASRTGIGDEKLFF.

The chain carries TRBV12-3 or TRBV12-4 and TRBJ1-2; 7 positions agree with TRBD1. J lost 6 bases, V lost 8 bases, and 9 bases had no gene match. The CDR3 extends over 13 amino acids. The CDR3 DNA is TGTGCCAGCTACAATCCGGGACAGCATGGCTACACCTTC. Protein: CASYNPGQHGYTF.

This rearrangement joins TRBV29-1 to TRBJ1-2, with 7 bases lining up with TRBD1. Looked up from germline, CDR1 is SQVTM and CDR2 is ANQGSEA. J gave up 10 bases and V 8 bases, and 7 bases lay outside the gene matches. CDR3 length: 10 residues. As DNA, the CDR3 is TGCAGCATCGCAGGGGGTCACTACACCTTC. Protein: CSIAGGHYTF.

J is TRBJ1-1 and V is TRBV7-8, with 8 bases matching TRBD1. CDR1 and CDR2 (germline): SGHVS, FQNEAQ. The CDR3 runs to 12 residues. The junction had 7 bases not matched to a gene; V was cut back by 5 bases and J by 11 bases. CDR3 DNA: TGTGCCAGCAGCGTAGAAACAGGGGGGGCTTTCTTT. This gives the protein CASSVETGGAFF.

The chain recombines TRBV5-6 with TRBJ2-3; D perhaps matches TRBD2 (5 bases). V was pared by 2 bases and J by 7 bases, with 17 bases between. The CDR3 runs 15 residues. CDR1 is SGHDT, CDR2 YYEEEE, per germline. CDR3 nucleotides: TGTGCCAGCAGCTTAGGACGGCGGGCGTGGAATACGCAGTATTTT. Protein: CASSLGRRAWNTQYF.

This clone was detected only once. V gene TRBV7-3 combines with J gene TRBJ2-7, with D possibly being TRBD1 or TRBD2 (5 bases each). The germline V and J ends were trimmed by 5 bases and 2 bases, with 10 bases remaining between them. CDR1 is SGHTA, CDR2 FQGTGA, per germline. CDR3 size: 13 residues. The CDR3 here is CASSRDRPYEQYF. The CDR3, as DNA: TGTGCCAGCAGCAGGGACCGACCCTACGAGCAGTACTTC.

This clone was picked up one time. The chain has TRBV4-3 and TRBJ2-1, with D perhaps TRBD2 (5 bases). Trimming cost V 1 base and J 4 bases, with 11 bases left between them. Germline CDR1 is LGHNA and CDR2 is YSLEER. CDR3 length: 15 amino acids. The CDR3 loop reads CASSQGMDLYNEQFF. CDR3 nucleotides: TGCGCCAGCAGCCAAGGCATGGACTTATACAATGAGCAGTTCTTC.

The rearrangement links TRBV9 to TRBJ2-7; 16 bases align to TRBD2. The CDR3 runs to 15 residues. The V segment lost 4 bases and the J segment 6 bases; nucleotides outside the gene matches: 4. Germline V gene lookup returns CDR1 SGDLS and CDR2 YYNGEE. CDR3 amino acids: CASSSGLAGGSEQYF. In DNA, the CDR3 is TGTGCCAGCAGCTCGGGACTAGCGGGGGGGAGCGAGCAGTACTTC.